This T cell receptor (beta chain) derives from a study of naive and memory T cell subsets. The study, taken as a whole, reports: Gini index rose across naive, CM, EM and EMRA in CD4 and CD8. TCR counts from RNA may reflect activation-linked expression changes.

Two oligonucleotides, mixed equimolar, formed the beta constant-region primer covering TRBC1 and TRBC2. Ligated cDNA was amplified by four rounds of PCR with nested alpha and beta constant-region primers and SP2. TCRdb re-analysed the UMI-ligation and nested PCR reads in MiXCR, keeping a single row per CDR3 protein. The data hold approximately 80,000 distinct CDR3 sequences, with 9% observed a single time. Trimming took 7 bases from V and 11 from J, leaving 20 bases between them. CDR3 length: 13 amino acids. CDR1 is ENHRY and CDR2 is SYGVKD in the germline V gene. Details on this clonotype: The antigen is unknown.

The clonotype comes from a human donor in good health. The chain carries TRBV10-3 and TRBJ1-1; no definite D call. Material for sequencing was naive CD8+ T cells from blood. CDR3 region: CAITESVAAEAFF. The CDR3 DNA reads as TGTGCCATCACCGAAAGCGTGGCAGCAGAGGCTTTCTTT.